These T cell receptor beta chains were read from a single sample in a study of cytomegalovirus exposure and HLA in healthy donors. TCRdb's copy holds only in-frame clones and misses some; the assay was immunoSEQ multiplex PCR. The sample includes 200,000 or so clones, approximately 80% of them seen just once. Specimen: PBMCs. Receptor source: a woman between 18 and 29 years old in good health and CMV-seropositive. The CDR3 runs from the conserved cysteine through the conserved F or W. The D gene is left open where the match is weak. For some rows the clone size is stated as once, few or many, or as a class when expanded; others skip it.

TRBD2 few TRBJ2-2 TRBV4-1 CASSHTSSGDLTGELFF TGCGCCAGCAGCCACACTTCTAGCGGGGACTTAACCGGGGAGCTGTTTTTT
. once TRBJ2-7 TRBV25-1 CASSGDSHEQYF TGTGCCAGCAGTGGTGACAGCCACGAGCAGTACTTC
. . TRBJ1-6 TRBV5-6 CASSLGMTDPSPLHF TGTGCCAGCAGCTTGGGGATGACAGATCCCTCACCCCTCCACTTT
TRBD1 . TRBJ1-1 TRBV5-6 CASSWTNPGTEDEAFF TGTGCCAGCAGCTGGACCAATCCCGGGACAGAGGATGAAGCTTTCTTT
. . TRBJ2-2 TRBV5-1 CASSFDADGELFF TGCGCCAGCAGCTTCGACGCGGACGGGGAGCTGTTTTTT
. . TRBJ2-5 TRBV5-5 CASSYRDTPFQETQYF TGTGCCAGCAGCTACCGGGACACTCCGTTCCAAGAGACCCAGTACTTC
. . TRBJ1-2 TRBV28 CASSQSSAPYGYTF TGTGCCAGCAGCCAGAGCTCAGCGCCCTATGGCTACACCTTC
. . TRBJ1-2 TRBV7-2 CASSLKGQDYGYTF TGTGCCAGCAGCTTAAAGGGGCAGGACTATGGCTACACCTTC
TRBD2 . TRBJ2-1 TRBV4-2 CASSQALGLGMGEQFF TGTGCCAGCAGCCAAGCTTTGGGACTAGGGATGGGGGAGCAGTTCTTC
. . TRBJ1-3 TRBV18 CASSPLEGSSGNTIYF TGTGCCAGCTCACCTCTAGAAGGGAGCTCTGGAAACACCATATATTTT
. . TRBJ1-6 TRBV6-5 CASSYTGNSPLHF TGTGCCAGCAGTTACACGGGAAACTCACCCCTCCACTTT
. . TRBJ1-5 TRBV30 CAWRRAGDFSNQPQHF TGTGCCTGGAGAAGGGCGGGAGACTTTAGCAATCAGCCCCAGCATTTT
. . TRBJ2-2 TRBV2 CASSAVAGNTGELFF TGTGCCAGCAGTGCCGTGGCAGGGAACACCGGGGAGCTGTTTTTT
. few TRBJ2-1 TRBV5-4 CASSLSIGRDEQFF TGTGCCAGCAGCTTGTCTATTGGTCGCGATGAGCAGTTCTTC
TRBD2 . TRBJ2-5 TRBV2 CASSLGTSGGAGETQYF TGTGCCAGCAGTCTCGGGACTAGCGGGGGGGCTGGGGAGACCCAGTACTTC
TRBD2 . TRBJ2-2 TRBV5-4 CASSAGLAGVFSGELFF TGTGCCAGCAGCGCGGGACTAGCGGGGGTATTCTCCGGGGAGCTGTTTTTT
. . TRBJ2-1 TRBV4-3 CASSQLLSSYNEQFF TGCGCCAGCAGCCAACTCCTGAGCTCCTACAATGAGCAGTTCTTC
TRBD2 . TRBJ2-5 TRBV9 CASSSGGARETQYF TGTGCCAGCAGCTCCGGGGGGGCTCGGGAGACCCAGTACTTC
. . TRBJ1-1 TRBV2 CASSEAWQSEAFF TGTGCCAGCAGTGAAGCTTGGCAAAGTGAAGCTTTCTTT
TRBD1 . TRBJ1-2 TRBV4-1 CASSPTGEVYTF TGCGCCAGCAGCCCCACAGGGGAGGTCTACACCTTC
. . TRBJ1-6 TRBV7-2 CASSPVPITHNSPLHF TGTGCCAGCAGCCCGGTCCCGATTACCCATAATTCACCCCTCCACTTT
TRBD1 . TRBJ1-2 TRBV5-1 CASSLGQGYSYTF TGCGCCAGCAGCCTCGGACAGGGATATAGCTACACCTTC
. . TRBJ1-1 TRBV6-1 CASRDSDRNTEAFF TGTGCCAGCAGGGATTCGGACAGGAACACTGAAGCTTTCTTT
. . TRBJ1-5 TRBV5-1 CASSRSPGEAQPQHF TGCGCCAGCAGCCGGAGCCCAGGGGAAGCCCAGCCCCAGCATTTT
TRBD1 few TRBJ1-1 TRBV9 CASSDSRQGVSEAFF TGTGCCAGCAGTGATTCCAGACAGGGTGTTTCTGAAGCTTTCTTT
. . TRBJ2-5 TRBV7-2 CASSLVGAMVETQYF TGTGCCAGCAGCTTAGTAGGAGCCATGGTAGAGACCCAGTACTTC
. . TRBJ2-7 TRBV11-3 CASSLDRRRNF TGTGCCAGCAGCTTGGACAGAAGAAGGAACTTC